The TCR beta chain under discussion was sequenced for a study of T cells in Graves' hyperthyroidism and ophthalmopathy. Only a few counts were recorded for this clonotype. The ends lost 3 bases at V and 0 bases at J; junction bases unmatched: 8. The germline V gene encodes CDR1 DFQATT and CDR2 SNEGSKA (reference sequence). The length of the CDR3 is 16 residues. The TCR beta CDR3 regions underwent amplification using RNA transcripts as the source. A first-round RT-PCR of the TCR CDR3 used the HTBI primer set. TCRdb re-called the multiplex PCR reads with MiXCR, one entry per CDR3 protein. Of roughly 640,000 distinct CDR3 sequences in the sample, about a sixth are singletons; the top ten hold less than 3.5%.

This chain joins TRBV20-1 and TRBJ2-1; 7 nucleotides match TRBD2. The clonotype originates from a middle-aged woman with Graves' ophthalmopathy. The sample was blood. The CDR3 loop is CSAREAGRSSYNEQFF. The CDR3 coding sequence is TGCAGTGCTAGGGAAGCGGGGCGTAGCTCCTACAATGAGCAGTTCTTC.